The 14 T cell receptor beta chains listed next were all sequenced from one sample in a study of molecular identifiers for immune sequencing clone quantification. One entry per CDR3 protein, called by TCRdb with MiXCR from the PCR reads. The top ten hold roughly 0.83% of the sample, which has 550,000 to 750,000 distinct CDR3 sequences, about 20% seen once. Specimen: naive CD8+ T cells from blood, with Jurkat cell RNA spiked in. Subset given: FACS-sorted CD8+CD4-CCR7+CD45RA+ naive T cells. These receptors were collected from a human donor in good health. Some libraries in this study had Jurkat cell RNA spiked in.

This clonotype was detected ten times or more. J is TRBJ2-2 and V is TRBV19; D is ambiguous. The CDR3 spans 13 residues. Trimming took off 7 bases at V and 1 base at J, with 7 bases between the two ends. CDR1 is LNHDA and CDR2 is SQIVND in the germline V gene (reference sequence). Here the CDR3 reads CASTLENTGELFF. Written as DNA, the CDR3 is TGTGCCAGTACCCTTGAGAACACCGGGGAGCTGTTTTTT.

Ten or more counts support this clonotype. The rearrangement uses TRBV6-5 and TRBJ1-4, with TRBD1 identical over 7 bases. The CDR3 totals 15 residues. Germline V gives CDR1 MNHEY, CDR2 SVGAGI. J lost 8 bases, V lost 0 bases, and 6 bases had no gene match. CDR3: CASSYSVQGKEKLFF. In DNA form, the CDR3 reads TGTGCCAGCAGTTACTCTGTACAGGGGAAAGAAAAACTGTTTTTT.

The chain carries TRBV2 and TRBJ1-4; the D gene is possibly TRBD1 (5 bases). CDR3 size: 14 residues. V lost 0 bases and J lost 7, with 9 bases in between. The germline CDR1 and CDR2 sequences are SNHLY and FYNNEI. This CDR3 is CASSEAQEGEKLFF. DNA of the CDR3: TGTGCCAGCAGTGAAGCACAGGAGGGTGAAAAACTGTTTTTT. The full variable domain, its missing parts supplied by reference TRBV2 and TRBJ1-4, is EPEVTQTPSHQVTQMGQEVILRCVPISNHLYFYWYRQILGQKVEFLVSFYNNEISEKSEIFDDQFSVERPDGSNFTLKIRSTKLEDSAMYFCASSEAQEGEKLFFGSGTQLSVL.

The gene calls are TRBV12-3 or TRBV12-4 and TRBJ2-1; maybe TRBD2 (6 bases). V was clipped by 1 base and J by 9 bases, with 13 bases between them. The CDR3 consists of 14 residues. The CDR3 nucleotides read TGTGCCAGCAGTTTAGGGCGGGAATGGAGTGAGCAGTTCTTC. The encoded protein is CASSLGREWSEQFF.

This clonotype was detected ten times or more. V is TRBV7-9 and J is TRBJ2-7; 9 nucleotides agree with TRBD2. The V gene end was trimmed by 1 base and the J gene end by 10 bases; junction bases not matched to a gene: 11. The CDR3 is 15 residues long. Germline V lookup: CDR1 SEHNR, CDR2 FQNEAQ (reference sequence). This chain's CDR3 is CASSLGLGLAPRQYF. The CDR3 DNA reads TGTGCCAGCAGCTTAGGGTTGGGACTAGCACCGAGACAGTACTTC.

This clonotype came up many times. This sequence joins TRBV29-1 and TRBJ2-7; 10 bases are a match to TRBD1. Trimming took 3 bases from V and 6 from J; bases not matched to a gene: 14. CDR3 length equals 16 residues. Germline assignment: CDR1 SQVTM and CDR2 ANQGSEA. CDR3: CSVDFVSGTGASEQYF. CDR3 nucleotide sequence: TGCAGCGTTGATTTCGTGTCCGGGACAGGGGCCTCCGAGCAGTACTTC.

This clonotype was counted a few times. The chain has TRBV19 and TRBJ1-4, with TRBD1 matching over 9 bases. The germline CDR1 and CDR2 sequences are LNHDA and SQIVND (reference sequence). This CDR3 is 15 amino acids long. The junction had 8 bases not matched to a gene; V was cut back by 4 bases and J by 8 bases. The CDR3 nucleotides are TGTGCCAGTAGTAGCTGGACAGGGGCGGAGGAAAAACTGTTTTTT. This sequence encodes CASSSWTGAEEKLFF.

This clonotype has just a few counts. The chain uses TRBV13 and TRBJ2-1; no definite D call. V dropped 2 bases and J dropped 5 bases, with 7 bases sitting between them. This CDR3 spans 13 amino acids. CDR1 is PRHDT and CDR2 is FYEKMQ in the germline V gene (reference sequence). The CDR3 coding sequence is TGTGCCAGCAGCTTAAGACTGGACAATGAGCAGTTCTTC. Protein product: CASSLRLDNEQFF.

The rearrangement uses TRBV19 and TRBJ2-3; D remains unclear. Trimming shortened V by 5 bases and J by 5 bases, and 8 bases separated the two germline ends. The CDR3 runs 12 residues. CDR1 is LNHDA, CDR2 SQIVND, per germline (reference sequence). CDR3 nucleotide sequence: TGTGCCAGTAGTGCCGGTTTAGATACGCAGTATTTT. This gives the protein CASSAGLDTQYF.

At least ten counts were recorded for this clonotype. The chain couples TRBV7-8 to TRBJ2-7, with D perhaps matching TRBD1 or TRBD2 (5 bases each). Germline CDR1 SGHVS, CDR2 FQNEAQ. The CDR3 extends over 15 amino acids. Deletions cut 5 bases from V and 5 bases from J, with 19 bases between. The CDR3 here is CASSLPGQGGHEQYF. CDR3 coding DNA: TGTGCCAGCAGCCTCCCGGGGCAGGGCGGCCACGAGCAGTACTTC.

This clonotype was recorded once. A much larger clone sits a single nucleotide away, making a read error possible. The chain carries TRBV20-1 and TRBJ2-1; D call uncertain. The CDR3 covers 17 residues. Germline V gene sequence: CDR1 DFQATT, CDR2 SNEGSKA (reference sequence). The CDR3, as DNA: TGCAGTGCTAGTTTGAGCGTACGGCGGATGTCCTACAATGAGCAGCTCTTC. Translation: CSASLSVRRMSYNEQLF.

Many counts were recorded for this clonotype. CDR3 sequence (DNA): TGTGCCTGGAGTGGACAGGGAACGGCAGATACGCAGTATTTT. Encoded protein: CAWSGQGTADTQYF. V is TRBV30 and J is TRBJ2-3; 7 nucleotides agree with TRBD1. The germline CDR1 and CDR2 sequences are GTSNPN and SVGIG (reference sequence). J gave up 4 bases and V 1 base, and 5 bases lay outside the gene matches. The CDR3 has 14 amino acids.

This chain joins TRBV7-9 and TRBJ1-1; the D gene is possibly TRBD1 (6 bases). The CDR3 length is 18 residues. The germline V and J ends were trimmed by 4 bases and 1 base, with 22 bases remaining between them. CDR1 SEHNR and CDR2 FQNEAQ come from the germline V gene (reference sequence). The CDR3 DNA sequence: TGTGCCAGCAGCTCGGTTGGGATCACACCCAGGGGGAACACTGAAGCTTTCTTT. Translation gives CASSSVGITPRGNTEAFF.

This clonotype was recorded at least ten times. The chain joins TRBV28 to TRBJ1-2, with TRBD1 as a possible D gene (5 bases). V dropped 3 bases and J dropped 0 bases, with 20 bases sitting between them. The CDR3 spans 18 residues. CDR1 and CDR2 (germline): MDHEN, SYDVKM. The CDR3 region is CASSFLTPDSRANYGYTF. The CDR3 coding sequence is TGTGCCAGCAGTTTCCTGACGCCTGACAGCAGAGCTAACTATGGCTACACCTTC.